The clone carrying this T cell receptor (beta chain) has just a few counts. Pregnant or lactating patients and those with other autoimmune diseases or uncontrolled infections were excluded. The authors diagnosed from clinical symptoms, serum thyroxine, TRAb, thyroid ultrasound and orbital computed tomography. CDR3 length: 14 residues. Trimming left V 3 bases short and J 2 bases short, with 8 bases between. Germline V gene sequence: CDR1 SGHAT, CDR2 FQNNGV. Amplified material comprised TCR beta CDR3 regions derived from RNA transcripts. Second-round multiplex PCR followed a first-round RT-PCR using HTBI primers. TCRdb redid the calling of the multiplex PCR reads with MiXCR, one entry per CDR3 protein. The table has around 1.1 million distinct CDR3 sequences, less than 45% seen once. The data derive from a study of Graves' ophthalmopathy and Graves' hyperthyroidism.

The origin of this receptor is an adult man with Graves' hyperthyroidism. V usage is TRBV11-2 and J usage is TRBJ1-3, with no clear D. Specimen: peripheral blood or thyroid tissue (not recorded which). The CDR3 DNA follows: TGTGCCAGCAGCTTCGATAATCCTGGAAACACCATATATTTT. Translated: CASSFDNPGNTIYF.